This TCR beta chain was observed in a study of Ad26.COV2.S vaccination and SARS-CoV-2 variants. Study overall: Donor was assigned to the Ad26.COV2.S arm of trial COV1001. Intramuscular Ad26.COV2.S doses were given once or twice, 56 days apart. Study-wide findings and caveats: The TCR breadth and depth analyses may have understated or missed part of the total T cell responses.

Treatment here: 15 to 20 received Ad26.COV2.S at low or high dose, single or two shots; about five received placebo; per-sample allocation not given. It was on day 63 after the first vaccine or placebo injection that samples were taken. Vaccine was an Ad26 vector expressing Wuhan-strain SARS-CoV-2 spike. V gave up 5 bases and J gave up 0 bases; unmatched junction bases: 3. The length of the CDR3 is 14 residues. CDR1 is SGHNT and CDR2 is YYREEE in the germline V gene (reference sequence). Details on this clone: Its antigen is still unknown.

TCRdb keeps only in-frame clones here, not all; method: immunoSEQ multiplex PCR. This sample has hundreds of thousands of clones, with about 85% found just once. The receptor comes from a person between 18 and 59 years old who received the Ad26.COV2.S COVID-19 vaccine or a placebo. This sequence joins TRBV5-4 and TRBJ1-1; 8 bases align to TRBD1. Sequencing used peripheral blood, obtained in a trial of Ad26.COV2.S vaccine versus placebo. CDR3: CASRSGGLNTEAFF. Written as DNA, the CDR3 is TGTGCCAGCAGATCAGGGGGCCTGAACACTGAAGCTTTCTTT.